This TCR beta chain appears in the sequencing data of a study of T cells in Graves' hyperthyroidism and ophthalmopathy. Study background: The authors collected peripheral blood at initial diagnosis, before any treatment.

Exclusion of patients followed from uncontrolled infection, other autoimmune disease, pregnancy or lactation. This clonotype was recorded many times. TCR beta CDR3 region amplification was performed from RNA transcripts. TCR CDR3 underwent first-round RT-PCR with the HTBI primer set. In TCRdb, the multiplex PCR reads were re-called with MiXCR into one record per CDR3 protein. The sample contains about half a million distinct CDR3 sequences, less than 25% of which appear only once. From germline, CDR1 is SNHLY and CDR2 FYNNEI. The CDR3 is made up of 12 amino acids. Trimming took 8 bases from V and 5 from J, leaving 9 bases between them.

This TCR was recovered from a man aged 18 to 29 with Graves' hyperthyroidism. Material for sequencing was blood. The genes are TRBV2 and TRBJ2-2; D possibly corresponds to TRBD2 (6 bases). CDR3 in amino acids: CASRGWTGELFF. As DNA, the CDR3 is TGTGCCAGCCGGGGGTGGACCGGGGAGCTGTTTTTT.